These T cell receptor beta chains were read from a single sample in a study of tumour-infiltrating T cells in Burkitt lymphoma. Data came from immunoSEQ multiplex PCR; TCRdb stores just in-frame clones and leaves some out. The table lists some 2,900 clones, approximately 15% of them singletons, with 2.5% to 3.5% in the top ten. The sequencing input was tumor tissue. These receptors all stem from a human donor with Burkitt lymphoma. Each CDR3 is given with its conserved first and last residue. The D gene is left open where the match is weak. Size tells how often a clone was seen (once, few, many) or the class of an expanded clone, and some rows leave it out.

j_call clone_size v_call d_call cdr3_nt cdr3_aa
TRBJ1-5 NA TRBV4-1 NA TGCGCCAGCAGCCTGCGGGAAGTTAGCAATCAGCCCCAGCATTTT CASSLREVSNQPQHF
TRBJ1-2 NA TRBV4-3 NA TGCGCCAGCAGCCAAGATTTAGCGGATTACTATGGCTACACCTTC CASSQDLADYYGYTF
TRBJ1-1 NA TRBV19 NA TGTGCCAGTAGCCCCGGTCCGAACACTGAAGCTTTCTTT CASSPGPNTEAFF
TRBJ1-4 few TRBV5-6 NA TGTGCCAGCAGCGGAGAGTCCGGGTCCCAGCGGGAAAAACTGTTTTTT CASSGESGSQREKLFF
TRBJ2-5 NA TRBV4-3 NA TGCACCAGCAGCCAAGAAGGGGGTATGGAGACCCAGTACTTC CTSSQEGGMETQYF
TRBJ1-1 NA TRBV19 TRBD1 TGTGCCAGTAGTACCAGGGGGACTGAAGCTTTCTTT CASSTRGTEAFF
TRBJ1-5 NA TRBV30 NA TGTGCCTGGAGTAATTATGGGAATCAGCCCCAGCATTTT CAWSNYGNQPQHF
TRBJ2-1 few TRBV4-3 NA TGCGCCAGCAGCCAAGAGGAACTACCCTCCTACAATGAGCAGTTCTTC CASSQEELPSYNEQFF
TRBJ2-1 few TRBV15 NA TGTGCCACCAGCGCCTCGGCCAGCTCCTACAATGAGCAGTTCTTC CATSASASSYNEQFF
TRBJ1-1 few TRBV28 NA TGTGCCAGCAGTTTATCCGCCGTGTACACTGAAGCTTTCTTT CASSLSAVYTEAFF
TRBJ2-7 NA TRBV5-6 NA TGTGCCAGCAGCTTAAGATCAGCCTACGAGCAGTACTTC CASSLRSAYEQYF
TRBJ2-5 NA TRBV9 NA TGTGCCAGCAGCGTAGCAGCTTGGGAGACCCAGTACTTC CASSVAAWETQYF
TRBJ1-6 once TRBV30 NA TGTGCCTGGAGTGTCGCGGTCTATAATTCACCCCTCCACTTT CAWSVAVYNSPLHF
TRBJ2-7 NA TRBV7-2 TRBD2 TGTGCCAGCATGGTTGGCGGGAGGGCCTACGAGCAGTACTTC CASMVGGRAYEQYF
TRBJ1-2 NA TRBV5-4 TRBD1 TGTGCCAGCAGCTTGGGTGACAGGGGGAATGGCTACACCTTC CASSLGDRGNGYTF
TRBJ2-1 few TRBV7-9 NA TGTGCCAGCAGCTTAAAAAGAGGGCTAGCGAATGAGCAGTTCTTC CASSLKRGLANEQFF
TRBJ2-7 few TRBV9 NA TGTGCCAGCAGCGTAGGGCCGGAGGGATCACTCTCCTACGAGCAGTACTTC CASSVGPEGSLSYEQYF
TRBJ1-1 few TRBV29-1 NA TGCAGCGTTGACAGGTCCGGGATGGAAGCTTTCTTT CSVDRSGMEAFF
TRBJ1-1 NA TRBV11-1 TRBD1 TGTGCCAGCAGCCGCACGGGACAGGGTACAGTTGAAGCTTTCTTT CASSRTGQGTVEAFF
TRBJ2-3 few TRBV7-4 NA TGTGCCAGCAGCTTAGATGAAAGGGGGGCCACAGATACGCAGTATTTT CASSLDERGATDTQYF
TRBJ1-3 few TRBV5-6 NA TGTGCCAGCAGCTTGTCTGGAAACACCATATATTTT CASSLSGNTIYF
TRBJ1-1 few TRBV29-1 NA TGCAGCGTCATGTCACAGTGGACGAACACTGAAGCTTTCTTT CSVMSQWTNTEAFF
TRBJ2-7 NA TRBV15 TRBD1 TGTGCCACCAGCAAGCACAGGGGGGACGAGCAGTACTTC CATSKHRGDEQYF
TRBJ2-3 NA TRBV4-3 NA TGCGCCAGCAGCCAGGACCCTAGGTCAGCCACAGATACGCAGTATTTT CASSQDPRSATDTQYF
TRBJ1-5 few TRBV27 TRBD1 TGTGCCAGCAGTGTGCTATGGGACAGGGAGCGTCAGCCCCAGCATTTT CASSVLWDRERQPQHF
TRBJ1-2 few TRBV30 NA TGTGCCTGGAGTCAAACCTCGCTCTATGGCTACACCTTC CAWSQTSLYGYTF
TRBJ2-1 NA TRBV18 NA TGTGCCAGCTCCCCCGGGACTTACTACTACAATGAGCAGTTCTTC CASSPGTYYYNEQFF
TRBJ2-7 NA TRBV7-7 NA TGTGCCAGCAGCTTTGGGACGGGCTCCTACGAGCAGTACTTC CASSFGTGSYEQYF
TRBJ2-5 NA TRBV18 NA TGTGCCAGCTCACCACAGGGAGAGACCCAGTACTTC CASSPQGETQYF
TRBJ2-7 NA TRBV9 TRBD2 TGTGCCAGCAGCGTAGCTCCGCGGGGGACCTACGAGCAGTACTTC CASSVAPRGTYEQYF